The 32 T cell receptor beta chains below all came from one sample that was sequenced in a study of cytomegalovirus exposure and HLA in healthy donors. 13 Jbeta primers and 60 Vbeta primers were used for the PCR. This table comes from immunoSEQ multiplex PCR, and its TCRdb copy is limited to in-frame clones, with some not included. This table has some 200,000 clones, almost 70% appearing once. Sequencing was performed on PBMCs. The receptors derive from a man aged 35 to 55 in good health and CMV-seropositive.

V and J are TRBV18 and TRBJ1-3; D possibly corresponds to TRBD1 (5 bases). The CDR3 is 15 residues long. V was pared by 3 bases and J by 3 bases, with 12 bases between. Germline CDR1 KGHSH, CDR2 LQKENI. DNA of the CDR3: TGTGCCAGCTCACCTGAGTCAGGGATTGGAAACACCATATATTTT. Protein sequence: CASSPESGIGNTIYF.

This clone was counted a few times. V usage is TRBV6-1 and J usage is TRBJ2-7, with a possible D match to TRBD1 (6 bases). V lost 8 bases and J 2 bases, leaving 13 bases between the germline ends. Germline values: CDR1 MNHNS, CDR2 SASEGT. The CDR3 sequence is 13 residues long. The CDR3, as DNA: TGTGCCAGCTCGTACAGGGTCCCCTACGAGCAGTACTTC. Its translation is CASSYRVPYEQYF.

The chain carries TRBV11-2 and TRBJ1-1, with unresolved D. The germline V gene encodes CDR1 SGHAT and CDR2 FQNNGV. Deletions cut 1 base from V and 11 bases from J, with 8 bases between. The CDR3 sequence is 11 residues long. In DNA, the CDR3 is TGTGCCAGCAGCTTAGGGGTGGAGGCTTTCTTT. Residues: CASSLGVEAFF.

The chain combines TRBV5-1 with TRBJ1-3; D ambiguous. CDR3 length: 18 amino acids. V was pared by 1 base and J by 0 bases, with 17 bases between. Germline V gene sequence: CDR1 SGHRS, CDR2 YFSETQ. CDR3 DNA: TGCGCCAGCAGCTTGATGGGCGGACTCGGGAGCTCTGGAAACACCATATATTTT. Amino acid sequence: CASSLMGGLGSSGNTIYF.

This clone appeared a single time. The CDR3 protein is CASSIAGGPYEQYF. Here the CDR3 DNA reads TGTGCCAGTAGTATAGCAGGGGGCCCCTACGAGCAGTACTTC. This sequence joins TRBV19 and TRBJ2-7, with TRBD1 matching 8 bases. Germline-derived CDR1 and CDR2 are LNHDA and SQIVND (reference sequence). J gave up 2 bases and V 1 base, and 1 base lay outside the gene matches. The CDR3 sequence is 14 residues long. The variable domain in full, completed from reference TRBV19 and TRBJ2-7, reads DGGITQSPKYLFRKEGQNVTLSCEQNLNHDAMYWYRQDPGQGLRLIYYSQIVNDFQKGDIAEGYSVSREKKESFPLTVTSAQKNPTAFYLCASSIAGGPYEQYFGPGTRLTVT.

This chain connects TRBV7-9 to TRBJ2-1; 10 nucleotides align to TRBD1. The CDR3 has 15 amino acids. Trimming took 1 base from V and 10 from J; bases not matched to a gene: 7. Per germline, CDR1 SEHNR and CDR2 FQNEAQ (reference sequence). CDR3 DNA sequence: TGTGCCAGCAGCTTAGGACAGGGGGCCATCGGAGAGCAGTTCTTC. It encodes CASSLGQGAIGEQFF.

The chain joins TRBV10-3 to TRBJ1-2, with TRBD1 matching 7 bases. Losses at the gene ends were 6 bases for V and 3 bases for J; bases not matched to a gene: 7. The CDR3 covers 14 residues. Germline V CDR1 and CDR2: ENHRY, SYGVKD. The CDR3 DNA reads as TGTGCCATCAGGCAGGGGGTCCAGTACTATGGCTACACCTTC. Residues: CAIRQGVQYYGYTF.

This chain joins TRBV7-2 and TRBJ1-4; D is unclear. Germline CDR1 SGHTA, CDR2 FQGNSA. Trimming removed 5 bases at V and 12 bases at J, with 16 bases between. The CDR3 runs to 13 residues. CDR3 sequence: CASSPEVGLELFF. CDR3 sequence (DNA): TGTGCCAGCAGCCCGGAGGTTGGATTGGAACTGTTTTTT.

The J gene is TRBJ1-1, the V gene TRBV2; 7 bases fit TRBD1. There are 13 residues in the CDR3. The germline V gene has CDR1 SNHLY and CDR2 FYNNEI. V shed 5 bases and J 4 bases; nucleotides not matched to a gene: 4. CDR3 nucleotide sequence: TGTGCCAGCAGTTCGACAGGGTTCACTGAAGCTTTCTTT. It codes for CASSSTGFTEAFF.

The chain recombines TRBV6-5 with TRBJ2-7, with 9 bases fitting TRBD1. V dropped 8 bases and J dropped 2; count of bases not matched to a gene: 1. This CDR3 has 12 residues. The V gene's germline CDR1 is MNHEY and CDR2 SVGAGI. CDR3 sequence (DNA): TGTGCCAGCGGACAGGGGCCCTACGAGCAGTACTTC. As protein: CASGQGPYEQYF.

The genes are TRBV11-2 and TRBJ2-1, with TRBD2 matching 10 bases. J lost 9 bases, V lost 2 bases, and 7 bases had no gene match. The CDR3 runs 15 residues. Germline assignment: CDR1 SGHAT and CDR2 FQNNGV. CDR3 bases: TGTGCCAGCAGCTTACCGGATAGCGGGGGGACTGAGCAGTTCTTC. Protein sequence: CASSLPDSGGTEQFF.

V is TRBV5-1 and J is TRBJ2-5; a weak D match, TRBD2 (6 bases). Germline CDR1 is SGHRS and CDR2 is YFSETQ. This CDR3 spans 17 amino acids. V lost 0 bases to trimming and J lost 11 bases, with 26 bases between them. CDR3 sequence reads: CASSLAMAGYPYEEQYF. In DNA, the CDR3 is TGCGCCAGCAGCTTGGCCATGGCGGGGTACCCCTACGAGGAGCAGTACTTC.

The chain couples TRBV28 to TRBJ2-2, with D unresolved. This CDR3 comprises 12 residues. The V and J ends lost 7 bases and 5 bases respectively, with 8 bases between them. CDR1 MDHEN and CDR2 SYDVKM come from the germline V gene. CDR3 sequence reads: CASNTPTGELFF. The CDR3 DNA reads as TGTGCCAGCAACACGCCAACCGGGGAGCTGTTTTTT.

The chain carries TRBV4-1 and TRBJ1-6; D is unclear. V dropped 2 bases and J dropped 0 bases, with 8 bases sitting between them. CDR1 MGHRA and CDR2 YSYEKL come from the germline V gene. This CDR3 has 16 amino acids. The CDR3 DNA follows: TGCGCCAGCAGCCAACTGCATAGCTCCTATAATTCACCCCTCCACTTT. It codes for CASSQLHSSYNSPLHF.

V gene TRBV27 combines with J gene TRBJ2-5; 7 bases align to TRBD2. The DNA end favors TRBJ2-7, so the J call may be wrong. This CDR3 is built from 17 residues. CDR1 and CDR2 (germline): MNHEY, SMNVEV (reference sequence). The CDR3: CASSLIAGDGGFYEQYF. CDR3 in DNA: TGTGCCAGCAGTTTAATAGCGGGTGACGGGGGTTTCTACGAGCAGTACTTC.

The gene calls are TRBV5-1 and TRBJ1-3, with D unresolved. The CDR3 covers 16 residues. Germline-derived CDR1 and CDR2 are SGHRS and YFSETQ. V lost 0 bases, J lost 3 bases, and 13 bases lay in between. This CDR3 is CASSLAGIRVGNTIYF. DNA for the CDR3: TGCGCCAGCAGCTTGGCCGGGATTCGGGTTGGAAACACCATATATTTT.

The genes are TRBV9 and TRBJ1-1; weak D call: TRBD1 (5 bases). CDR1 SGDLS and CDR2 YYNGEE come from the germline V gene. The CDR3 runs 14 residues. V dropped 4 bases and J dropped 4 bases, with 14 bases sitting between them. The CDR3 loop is CASSPHRGGTEAFF. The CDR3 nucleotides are TGTGCCAGCAGCCCTCATCGCGGGGGCACTGAAGCTTTCTTT.

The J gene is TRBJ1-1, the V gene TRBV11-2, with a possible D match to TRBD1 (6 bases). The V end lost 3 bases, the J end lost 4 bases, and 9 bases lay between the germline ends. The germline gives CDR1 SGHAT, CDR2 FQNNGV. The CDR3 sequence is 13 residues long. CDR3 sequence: CASSFARGTEAFF. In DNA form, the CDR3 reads TGTGCCAGCAGCTTCGCCAGGGGCACTGAAGCTTTCTTT.

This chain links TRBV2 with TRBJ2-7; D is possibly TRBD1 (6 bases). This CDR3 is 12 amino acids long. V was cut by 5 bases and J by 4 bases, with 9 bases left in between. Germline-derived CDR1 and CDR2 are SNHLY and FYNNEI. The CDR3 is CASSLTGYEQYF. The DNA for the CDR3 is TGTGCCAGCAGTCTAACAGGGTACGAGCAGTACTTC.

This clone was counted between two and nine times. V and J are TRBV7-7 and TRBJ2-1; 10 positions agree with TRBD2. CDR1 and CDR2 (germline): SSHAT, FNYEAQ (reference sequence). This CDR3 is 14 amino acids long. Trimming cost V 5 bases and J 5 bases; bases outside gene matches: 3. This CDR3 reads CASSQAGGNNEQFF. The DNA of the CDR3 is TGTGCCAGCAGCCAAGCGGGGGGGAACAATGAGCAGTTCTTC.

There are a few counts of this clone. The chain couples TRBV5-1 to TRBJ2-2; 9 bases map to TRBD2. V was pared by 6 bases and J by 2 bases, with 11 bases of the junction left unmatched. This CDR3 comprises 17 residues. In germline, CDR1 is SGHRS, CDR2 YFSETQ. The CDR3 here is CASNSPGTSTNTGELFF. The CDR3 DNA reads TGCGCCAGCAACTCTCCCGGGACTAGCACAAACACCGGGGAGCTGTTTTTT.

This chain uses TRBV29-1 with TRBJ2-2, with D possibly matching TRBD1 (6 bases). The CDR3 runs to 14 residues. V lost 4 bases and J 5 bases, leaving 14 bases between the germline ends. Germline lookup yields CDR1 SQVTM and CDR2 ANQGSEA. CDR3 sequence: CSVATGTPTGELFF. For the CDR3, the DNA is TGCAGCGTTGCAACCGGGACACCGACCGGGGAGCTGTTTTTT.

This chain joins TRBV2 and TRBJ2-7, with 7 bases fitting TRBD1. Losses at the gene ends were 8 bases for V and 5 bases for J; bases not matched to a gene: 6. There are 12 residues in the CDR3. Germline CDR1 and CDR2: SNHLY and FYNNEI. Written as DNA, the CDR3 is TGTGCCAGCTCGGGACAGAGGAACGAGCAGTACTTC. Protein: CASSGQRNEQYF.

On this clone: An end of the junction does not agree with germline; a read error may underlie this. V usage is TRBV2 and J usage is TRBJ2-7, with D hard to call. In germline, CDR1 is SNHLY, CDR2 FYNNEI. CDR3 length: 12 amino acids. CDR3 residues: CASTETESEQYF. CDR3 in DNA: TGTGCCAGCACTGAAACTGAATCCGAGCAGTACTTC.

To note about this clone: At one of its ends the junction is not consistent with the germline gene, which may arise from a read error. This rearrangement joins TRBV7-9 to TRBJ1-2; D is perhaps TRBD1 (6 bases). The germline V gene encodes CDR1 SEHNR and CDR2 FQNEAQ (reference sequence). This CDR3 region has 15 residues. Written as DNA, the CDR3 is TGTTCCAGCAGCTTAGGGGGAGACACCCGTGTAGGCTACACCTTC. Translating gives CSSSLGGDTRVGYTF.

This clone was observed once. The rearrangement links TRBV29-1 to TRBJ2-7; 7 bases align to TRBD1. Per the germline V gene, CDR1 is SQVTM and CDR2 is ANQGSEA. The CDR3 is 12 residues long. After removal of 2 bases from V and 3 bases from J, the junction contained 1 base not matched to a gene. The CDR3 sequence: CSVEWDSYEQYF. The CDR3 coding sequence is TGCAGCGTTGAATGGGACAGCTACGAGCAGTACTTC.

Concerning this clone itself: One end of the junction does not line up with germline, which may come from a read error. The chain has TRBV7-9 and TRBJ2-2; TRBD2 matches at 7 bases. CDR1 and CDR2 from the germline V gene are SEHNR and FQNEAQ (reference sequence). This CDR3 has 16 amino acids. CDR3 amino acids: CSSSDPWGGKTGELFF. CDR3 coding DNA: TGTTCCAGCAGCGACCCTTGGGGGGGGAAAACCGGGGAGCTGTTTTTT.

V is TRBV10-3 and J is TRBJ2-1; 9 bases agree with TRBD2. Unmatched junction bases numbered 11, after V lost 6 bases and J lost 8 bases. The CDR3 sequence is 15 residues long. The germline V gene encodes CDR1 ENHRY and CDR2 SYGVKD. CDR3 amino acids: CAIRSPGLAGDEQFF. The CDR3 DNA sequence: TGTGCCATCAGATCGCCGGGACTAGCAGGGGATGAGCAGTTCTTC.

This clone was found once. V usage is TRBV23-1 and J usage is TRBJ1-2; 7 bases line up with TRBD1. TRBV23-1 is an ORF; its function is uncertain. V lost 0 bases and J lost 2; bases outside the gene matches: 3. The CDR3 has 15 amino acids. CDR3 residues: CASSQSAGGNYGYTF. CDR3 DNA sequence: TGCGCCAGCAGTCAATCGGCAGGGGGAAACTATGGCTACACCTTC.

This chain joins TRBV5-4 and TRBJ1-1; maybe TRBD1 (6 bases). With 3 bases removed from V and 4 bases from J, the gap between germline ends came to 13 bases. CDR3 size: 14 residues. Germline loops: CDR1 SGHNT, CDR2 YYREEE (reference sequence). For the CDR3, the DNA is TGTGCCAGCAGCTGGCAGGGGTTGCGCACTGAAGCTTTCTTT. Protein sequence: CASSWQGLRTEAFF. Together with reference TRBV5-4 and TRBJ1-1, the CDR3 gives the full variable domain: ETGVTQSPTHLIKTRGQQVTLRCSSQSGHNTVSWYQQALGQGPQFIFQYYREEENGRGNFPPRFSGLQFPNYSSELNVNALELDDSALYLCASSWQGLRTEAFFGQGTRLTVV.

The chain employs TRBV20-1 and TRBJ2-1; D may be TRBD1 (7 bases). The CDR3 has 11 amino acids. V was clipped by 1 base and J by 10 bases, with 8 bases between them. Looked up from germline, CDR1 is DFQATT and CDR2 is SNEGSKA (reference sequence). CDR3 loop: CSARAGGEQFF. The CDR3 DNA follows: TGCAGTGCTAGAGCAGGGGGGGAGCAGTTCTTC.

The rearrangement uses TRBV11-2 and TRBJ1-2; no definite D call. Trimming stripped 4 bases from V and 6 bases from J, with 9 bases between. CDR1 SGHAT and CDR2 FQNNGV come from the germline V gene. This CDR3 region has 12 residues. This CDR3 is CASSSEGDGYTF. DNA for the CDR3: TGTGCCAGCAGCTCGGAGGGTGATGGCTACACCTTC.